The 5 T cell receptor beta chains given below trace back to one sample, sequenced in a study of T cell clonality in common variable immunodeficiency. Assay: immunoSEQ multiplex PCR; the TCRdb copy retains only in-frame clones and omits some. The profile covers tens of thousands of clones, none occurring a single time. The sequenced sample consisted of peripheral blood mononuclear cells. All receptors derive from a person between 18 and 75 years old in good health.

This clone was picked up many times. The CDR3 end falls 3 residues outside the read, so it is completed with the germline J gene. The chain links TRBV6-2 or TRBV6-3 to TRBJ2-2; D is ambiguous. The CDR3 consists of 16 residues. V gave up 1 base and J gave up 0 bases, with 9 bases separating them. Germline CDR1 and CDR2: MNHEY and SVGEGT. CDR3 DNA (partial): TGTGCCAGCAGTTACTTACGGCGGACGAACACCGGGGAG. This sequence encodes CASSYLRRTNTGE. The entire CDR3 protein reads CASSYLRRTNTGELFF.

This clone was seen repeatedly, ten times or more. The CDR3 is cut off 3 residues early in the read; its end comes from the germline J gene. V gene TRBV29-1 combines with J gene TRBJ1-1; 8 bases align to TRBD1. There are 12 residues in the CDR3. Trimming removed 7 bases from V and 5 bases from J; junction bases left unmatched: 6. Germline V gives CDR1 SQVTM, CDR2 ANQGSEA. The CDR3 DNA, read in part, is TGCAGCGCTGGACAGGGAGGAACTGAA. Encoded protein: CSAGQGGTE. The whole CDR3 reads CSAGQGGTEAFF.

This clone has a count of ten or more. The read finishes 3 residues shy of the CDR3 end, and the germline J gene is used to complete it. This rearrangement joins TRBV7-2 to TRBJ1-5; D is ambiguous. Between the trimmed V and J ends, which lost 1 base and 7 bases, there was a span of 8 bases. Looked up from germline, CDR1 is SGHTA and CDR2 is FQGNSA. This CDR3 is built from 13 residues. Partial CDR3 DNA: TGTGCCAGCAGCTTAGTAGGAGGGCAGCCC. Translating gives CASSLVGGQP. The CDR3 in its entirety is CASSLVGGQPQHF.

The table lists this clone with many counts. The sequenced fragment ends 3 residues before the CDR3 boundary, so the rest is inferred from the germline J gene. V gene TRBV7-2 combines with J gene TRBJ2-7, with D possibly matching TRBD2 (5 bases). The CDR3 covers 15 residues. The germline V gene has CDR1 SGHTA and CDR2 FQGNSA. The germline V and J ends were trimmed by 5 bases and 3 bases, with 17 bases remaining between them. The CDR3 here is CASSPQVATYYEQYF. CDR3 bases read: TGTGCCAGCAGCCCTCAGGTAGCGACTTACTACGAG.

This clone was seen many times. Incomplete CDR3 DNA: TGCGCCAGCAGCCACCCCAGCGGGGACTACAATGAG. Translated, it gives CASSHPSGDYNE. The entire CDR3 sequence reads CASSHPSGDYNEQFF. The chain employs TRBV4-1 and TRBJ2-1; TRBD2 agrees at 7 bases. Read coverage stops 3 residues before the CDR3 terminus; the germline J gene supplies the remainder. Germline lookup yields CDR1 MGHRA and CDR2 YSYEKL. The CDR3 covers 15 residues. J was trimmed by 3 bases and V by 3 bases; bases with no gene match: 5.